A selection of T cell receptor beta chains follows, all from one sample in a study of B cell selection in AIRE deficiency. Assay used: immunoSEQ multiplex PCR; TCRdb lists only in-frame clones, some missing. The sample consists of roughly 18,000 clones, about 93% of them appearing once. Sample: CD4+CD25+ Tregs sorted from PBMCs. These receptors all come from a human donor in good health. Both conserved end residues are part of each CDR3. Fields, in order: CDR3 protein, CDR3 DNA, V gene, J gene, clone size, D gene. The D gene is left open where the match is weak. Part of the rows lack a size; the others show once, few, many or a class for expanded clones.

CDR3: CASSFGGNTEAFF; DNA: TGTGCCAGCAGCTTCGGAGGGAACACTGAAGCTTTCTTT; V: TRBV7-3; J: TRBJ1-1; size: NA; D: NA
CDR3: CSVAQENNSPLHF; DNA: TGCAGCGTTGCACAGGAGAATAATTCACCCCTCCACTTT; V: TRBV29-1; J: TRBJ1-6; size: NA; D: NA
CDR3: CASSYLRTGANVLTF; DNA: TGTGCCAGCAGTTACCTGAGAACTGGGGCCAACGTCCTGACTTTC; V: TRBV6-5; J: TRBJ2-6; size: NA; D: NA
CDR3: CAISESTLTSGAYNEQFF; DNA: TGTGCCATCAGTGAGTCGACTCTAACTAGCGGGGCCTACAATGAGCAGTTCTTC; V: TRBV10-3; J: TRBJ2-1; size: NA; D: TRBD2
CDR3: CASREGQYTEAFF; DNA: TGTGCCAGTAGGGAGGGACAGTACACTGAAGCTTTCTTT; V: TRBV19; J: TRBJ1-1; size: NA; D: TRBD1
CDR3: CASKGDSYEQYF; DNA: TGTGCCAGCAAAGGTGACTCCTACGAGCAGTACTTC; V: TRBV2; J: TRBJ2-7; size: NA; D: NA
CDR3: CASSPLAGSSYEQYF; DNA: TGTGCCAGCTCACCCCTAGCGGGGAGCTCCTACGAGCAGTACTTC; V: TRBV18; J: TRBJ2-7; size: NA; D: TRBD2
CDR3: CASSSLSGSGVWFF; DNA: TGCGCCAGCAGCTCGCTCAGCGGGAGTGGTGTGTGGTTCTTC; V: TRBV5-1; J: TRBJ2-1; size: NA; D: TRBD2
CDR3: CSAPAGLEQYF; DNA: TGCAGTGCCCCTGCGGGTCTCGAGCAGTACTTC; V: TRBV20-1; J: TRBJ2-7; size: NA; D: NA
CDR3: CASSGYSNQPQHF; DNA: TGTGCCAGCAGCGGGTATAGCAATCAGCCCCAGCATTTT; V: TRBV7-2; J: TRBJ1-5; size: once; D: NA
CDR3: CASSISGDEQYF; DNA: TGTGCCAGTAGTATCTCAGGGGACGAGCAGTACTTC; V: TRBV19; J: TRBJ2-7; size: NA; D: NA
CDR3: CASSLGGAGPQHF; DNA: TGTGCCAGCAGCTTGGGAGGGGCTGGGCCCCAGCATTTT; V: TRBV7-9; J: TRBJ1-5; size: few; D: NA
CDR3: CASSLTGTDTQYF; DNA: TGTGCCAGCAGCTTAACGGGCACAGATACGCAGTATTTT; V: TRBV7-9; J: TRBJ2-3; size: once; D: NA
CDR3: CASSSRGIVAKNIQYF; DNA: TGTGCCAGCAGCTCCAGGGGGATCGTGGCCAAAAACATTCAGTACTTC; V: TRBV11-2; J: TRBJ2-4; size: NA; D: TRBD1
CDR3: CATSGPGTVTDTQYF; DNA: TGTGCCACCAGCGGCCCGGGGACGGTCACAGATACGCAGTATTTT; V: TRBV15; J: TRBJ2-3; size: NA; D: NA
CDR3: CASSPWTGSSYNEQFF; DNA: TGCGCCAGCAGCCCCTGGACAGGGAGCTCCTACAATGAGCAGTTCTTC; V: TRBV7-7; J: TRBJ2-1; size: once; D: TRBD1
CDR3: CASSFRYEQYF; DNA: TGTGCCAGCAGCTTTAGATACGAGCAGTACTTC; V: TRBV7-2; J: TRBJ2-7; size: NA; D: NA
CDR3: CASSIRGGLPNTEAFF; DNA: TGTGCCAGCAGCATCAGGGGGGGGCTACCGAACACTGAAGCTTTCTTT; V: TRBV7-9; J: TRBJ1-1; size: NA; D: TRBD1
CDR3: CATSRGQAGSGEKLFF; DNA: TGTGCCACCAGCAGAGGCCAAGCGGGGTCTGGTGAAAAACTGTTTTTT; V: TRBV15; J: TRBJ1-4; size: NA; D: NA
CDR3: CASSEIVGGRTGELFF; DNA: TGCGCCAGCAGTGAAATAGTCGGGGGCAGGACCGGGGAGCTGTTTTTT; V: TRBV10-1; J: TRBJ2-2; size: NA; D: NA
CDR3: CASSYETGGNYGYTF; DNA: TGTGCCAGCAGTTACGAGACAGGGGGTAACTATGGCTACACCTTC; V: TRBV28; J: TRBJ1-2; size: NA; D: TRBD1
CDR3: CASSLWTGAFTSGNTIYF; DNA: TGTGCCAGCAGCTTATGGACAGGCGCATTCACCTCTGGAAACACCATATATTTT; V: TRBV11-3; J: TRBJ1-3; size: once; D: TRBD1
CDR3: CASSGLGPTEAFF; DNA: TGTGCCAGCAGCGGGTTAGGGCCCACTGAAGCTTTCTTT; V: TRBV7-8; J: TRBJ1-1; size: NA; D: NA
CDR3: CASSADSKNTEAFF; DNA: TGTGCCAGCAGCGCGGACAGTAAGAACACTGAAGCTTTCTTT; V: TRBV5-4; J: TRBJ1-1; size: NA; D: NA
CDR3: CASSPRVGSGTGNTGELFF; DNA: TGCGCCAGCAGCCCACGGGTCGGTAGCGGGACGGGGAACACCGGGGAGCTGTTTTTT; V: TRBV4-1; J: TRBJ2-2; size: NA; D: TRBD2
CDR3: CSVRTGTTEAFF; DNA: TGCAGCGTTCGGACAGGGACCACTGAAGCTTTCTTT; V: TRBV29-1; J: TRBJ1-1; size: NA; D: TRBD1
CDR3: CASSLSRGGHISYNEQFF; DNA: TGTGCCAGCAGTTTATCAAGGGGAGGACACATCTCCTACAATGAGCAGTTCTTC; V: TRBV27; J: TRBJ2-1; size: NA; D: NA
CDR3: CASSMVAGEGEQYF; DNA: TGTGCCAGTAGTATGGTAGCGGGAGAAGGCGAGCAGTACTTC; V: TRBV19; J: TRBJ2-7; size: NA; D: TRBD2
CDR3: CASSSPGGNLNTEAFF; DNA: TGTGCCAGCAGCTCGCCAGGGGGTAACTTGAACACTGAAGCTTTCTTT; V: TRBV7-9; J: TRBJ1-1; size: NA; D: TRBD1
CDR3: CASSAGPRNEQFF; DNA: TGTGCCAGCAGCGCTGGCCCGCGGAATGAGCAGTTCTTC; V: TRBV9; J: TRBJ2-1; size: NA; D: NA
CDR3: CASSPRTGSAETQYF; DNA: TGTGCCAGCTCACCACGAACCGGGAGTGCAGAGACCCAGTACTTC; V: TRBV18; J: TRBJ2-5; size: NA; D: NA
CDR3: CASSIRGYEQYF; DNA: TGTGCCAGTAGTATACGTGGGTACGAGCAGTACTTC; V: TRBV19; J: TRBJ2-7; size: NA; D: NA
CDR3: CAISDRRDRGRREANEQFF; DNA: TGTGCCATCAGTGACAGGAGGGACAGGGGGCGCAGAGAGGCTAATGAGCAGTTCTTC; V: TRBV10-3; J: TRBJ2-1; size: once; D: TRBD1
CDR3: CASSPTGQGRYEQYF; DNA: TGTGCCAGCAGTCCCACGGGACAGGGGCGCTACGAGCAGTACTTC; V: TRBV27; J: TRBJ2-7; size: NA; D: TRBD1
CDR3: CASSGVPGTGRGDTQYF; DNA: TGTGCCAGCAGCGGCGTTCCTGGGACAGGCCGGGGGGATACGCAGTATTTT; V: TRBV9; J: TRBJ2-3; size: once; D: TRBD1
CDR3: CASSPLEDYGLAQYF; DNA: TGTGCCAGCAGTCCCCTCGAGGACTACGGGTTGGCCCAGTACTTC; V: TRBV7-9; J: TRBJ2-5; size: NA; D: NA
CDR3: CASRGSGRYSGANVLTF; DNA: TGTGCCAGCAGGGGGTCCGGACGGTACTCTGGGGCCAACGTCCTGACTTTC; V: TRBV28; J: TRBJ2-6; size: once; D: NA
CDR3: CASSQARSSGANVLTF; DNA: TGTGCCAGCAGCCAAGCACGGTCGTCTGGGGCCAACGTCCTGACTTTC; V: TRBV14; J: TRBJ2-6; size: NA; D: NA
CDR3: CASSQVQGATNEKLFF; DNA: TGCGCCAGCAGCCAAGTTCAGGGGGCAACTAATGAAAAACTGTTTTTT; V: TRBV4-1; J: TRBJ1-4; size: few; D: TRBD1
CDR3: CASSLDRLAGQSSYNEQFF; DNA: TGTGCCAGCAGCTTAGATAGACTAGCGGGTCAGAGCTCCTACAATGAGCAGTTCTTC; V: TRBV11-2; J: TRBJ2-1; size: once; D: TRBD2
CDR3: CASSPPGPSPWSQPQHF; DNA: TGTGCCAGCTCACCTCCCGGGCCCTCCCCTTGGAGTCAGCCCCAGCATTTT; V: TRBV18; J: TRBJ1-5; size: NA; D: NA
CDR3: CASSSSGANTEAFF; DNA: TGTGCCAGCAGCTCATCCGGGGCGAACACTGAAGCTTTCTTT; V: TRBV7-2; J: TRBJ1-1; size: once; D: NA
CDR3: CASSRISGANVLTF; DNA: TGTGCCAGCAGTAGGATCTCTGGGGCCAACGTCCTGACTTTC; V: TRBV6-1; J: TRBJ2-6; size: once; D: NA
CDR3: CSVARGQETQYF; DNA: TGCAGCGTTGCCAGGGGGCAAGAGACCCAGTACTTC; V: TRBV29-1; J: TRBJ2-5; size: NA; D: TRBD1
CDR3: CASSRGGGLQETQYF; DNA: TGTGCCAGCAGCCGGGGAGGAGGGCTCCAAGAGACCCAGTACTTC; V: TRBV11-2; J: TRBJ2-5; size: NA; D: NA
CDR3: CASSLRDLSSYEQYF; DNA: TGTGCCAGCAGCCTCAGGGACTTAAGCTCCTACGAGCAGTACTTC; V: TRBV7-2; J: TRBJ2-7; size: NA; D: NA
CDR3: CASSFTSGITDTQYF; DNA: TGTGCCAGCAGCTTTACTAGCGGGATAACAGATACGCAGTATTTT; V: TRBV11-3; J: TRBJ2-3; size: NA; D: TRBD2
CDR3: CASVGGTYSNQPQHF; DNA: TGTGCCAGTGTGGGGGGGACATATAGCAATCAGCCCCAGCATTTT; V: TRBV19; J: TRBJ1-5; size: NA; D: NA
CDR3: CSATPRDTQYF; DNA: TGCAGTGCTACGCCGAGGGATACGCAGTATTTT; V: TRBV20-1; J: TRBJ2-3; size: NA; D: NA
CDR3: CASSQEILGHLYEQYF; DNA: TGTGCCAGCAGCCAAGAGATCCTGGGACATCTCTACGAGCAGTACTTC; V: TRBV4-2; J: TRBJ2-7; size: NA; D: NA
CDR3: CASSPTSGTDTQYF; DNA: TGTGCCAGCAGCCCAACTAGCGGGACAGATACGCAGTATTTT; V: TRBV7-6; J: TRBJ2-3; size: NA; D: TRBD2
CDR3: CASSGRTGFDEQFF; DNA: TGTGCCAGCAGTGGGCGGACAGGGTTTGATGAGCAGTTCTTC; V: TRBV2; J: TRBJ2-1; size: NA; D: TRBD1